This T cell receptor (beta chain) was observed in a study of blood T cells in healthy people across ages (dated by TCRdb to about 2015). The study in broad terms: In model experiments, roughly one uniquely barcoded TCR beta cDNA molecule per two T cells was captured by template switching. Age-related changes in TCR beta repertoire diversity were measured in the study by deep sequencing normalized with unique cDNA molecular identifiers. To avoid experimental bias, donors of different ages were spread randomly across the sequencing lanes. Donors were grouped into four age groups: young (average 16 years), middle-aged (roughly 40), aged (62) and long-lived (around 80). Using the same blood draw, the study looked at two additional independent replicas of 1 million unique cDNA reads for two donors, one aged 18 to 30 and the other aged 80 or older.

The CDR1 and CDR2 encoded by the germline V gene are SGHDN and FVKESK. The CDR3 starts with the cysteine, ends with the phenylalanine, and has 13 residues. Left in the record is the CDR3 DNA by itself, 39 bases read in frame from the first base. The library was generated by 5' RACE. Sequencing used an Illumina HiSeq 2500. The second PCR ran for about 6 to 12 cycles and used a J-beta primer mix along with a sample-barcoded 5' primer. A template-switch 5' adaptor carrying 12 random nucleotides introduced a unique molecular identifier onto each TCR beta cDNA molecule. At least 3 million CDR3-containing paired-end reads were obtained from each sample. First-strand cDNA was synthesized from all RNA with the Mint cDNA synthesis kit, primed by a TRBC-specific oligonucleotide. After uracil-DNA glycosylase treatment, a first 18-cycle PCR used universal primers M1SS and BC2_uni_R on all cDNA. In the original analysis: For normalization, 1 million high-quality reads, each with a distinct molecular identifier, were randomly selected from each sample. Reads with shared molecular identifiers were discarded instead of being binned into consensus sequences. MiTCR, run with a Q25 quality threshold and the strictest error-elimination algorithm, handled CDR3 identification, clonotype clustering and error correction. Lower-bound total TCR beta diversity was estimated with a nonparametric unseen species model using Euler transformation. TCRdb reprocessing: public reads trimmed at Q25 with fastp, clones called with MiXCR, in-frame beta chains kept. Each CDR3 protein gets just one entry, which takes the most common genes and DNA from the rows behind it. None of the V and J calls come from the authors' own analysis; TCRdb made them. Recorded for this sample are about 650,000 distinct CDR3 sequences; approximately 29% of them occurred a single time. The ten largest clones take up 15% of the sample.

The roughly 39 donors, aged 6 to 90 years, were systemically healthy Caucasian individuals from Russia. Each donor gave 9.5 to 10 milliliters of peripheral blood, drawn into EDTA-treated Vacutainer tubes. Ficoll-Paque density-gradient centrifugation was used to isolate PBMCs, with at least 7 million obtained per sample. Total RNA was extracted from PBMCs with Trizol reagent, with at least 6 micrograms obtained per sample. The percentages of naive CD45RAhigh/CD27high T cells were determined by flow cytometry on a PBMC aliquot from every donor. With regard to this clonotype: Its binding antigen is unknown. One end of the junction does not line up with germline, which may come from a read error.

Study-wide findings and limitations: The CMV infection status of donors was not known, potentially confounding age-related changes in expanded clonotypes. The long-lived group showed more naive CD4+ T cells, fewer expanded clones and increased TCR diversity than the aged group, suggesting age selection. Since profiling was done on bulk unsorted PBMCs, naive and antigen-experienced compartments could not be conclusively compared. As age increased, observed TCR beta diversity per million T cells dropped in a roughly linear way, and a significant reduction was already evident by age 40. The percentage of naive T cells measured by flow cytometry correlated strongly with observed TCR beta diversity. Estimates of total diversity based on one million sequenced T cells were regarded as lower bounds and as underestimates.

The specimen sequenced was blood. The V and J segments used are TRBV14 and TRBJ1-2, with 10 bases matching TRBD1. The receptor's source is a woman older than 75 in good health. Donor details come from another sample of the same person, matched by shared clones. The CDR3 amino acid sequence is: CACSRDRGYGYTF. The sequence in DNA is TGTGCCTGCAGCAGGGACAGGGGCTATGGCTACACCTTC.